This is a list of T cell receptor beta chains from one sample in a study of T cells in Graves' hyperthyroidism and ophthalmopathy. MiXCR, run by TCRdb on the multiplex PCR reads, gives a single entry per CDR3 protein. Among about 410,000 distinct CDR3 sequences listed, about 15% were seen once. The material sequenced was blood. Source of these receptors: a young man with Graves' ophthalmopathy. CDR3s include the opening cysteine and the closing phenylalanine or tryptophan. Fields, in order: CDR3 DNA, CDR3 protein, D gene, J gene, V gene, clone size. The D gene is left open where the match is weak. Expanded clones get a size class; other rows say once, few or many, or leave the size out.

cdr3_nt: TGTGCCAGCAGTGGCCTAGCGGGGGGTGAATCAGATACGCAGTATTTT
cdr3_aa: CASSGLAGGESDTQYF
d_call: TRBD2
j_call: TRBJ2-3
v_call: TRBV6-1
clone_size: many

cdr3_nt: TGCAGTGCCAGGTGGACAGGGGGCACAGATACGCAGTATTTT
cdr3_aa: CSARWTGGTDTQYF
d_call: TRBD1
j_call: TRBJ2-3
v_call: TRBV20-1
clone_size: few

cdr3_nt: TGTGCCAGCAGGGGGGGTAGCGGGGCAAAAGAGACCCAGTACTTC
cdr3_aa: CASRGGSGAKETQYF
d_call: TRBD2
j_call: TRBJ2-5
v_call: TRBV28
clone_size: few

cdr3_nt: TGCGCCAGCAGCTTGGGGGCGGGATTGGAGACCCAGTACTTC
cdr3_aa: CASSLGAGLETQYF
d_call: NA
j_call: TRBJ2-5
v_call: TRBV5-1
clone_size: many

cdr3_nt: TGTGCCAGCAGTTCGGACGGGGGCCTTAACTATGGCTACACCTTC
cdr3_aa: CASSSDGGLNYGYTF
d_call: NA
j_call: TRBJ1-2
v_call: TRBV12-3/TRBV12-4
clone_size: NA

cdr3_nt: TGTGCCAGCAGCCAAGAGTTCCAGGGGTCTGCTCGTGGCTACACCTTC
cdr3_aa: CASSQEFQGSARGYTF
d_call: NA
j_call: TRBJ1-2
v_call: TRBV4-2
clone_size: NA

cdr3_nt: TGTGCCAGCAGCCAAGTCCGGAGCCAGAACGGGGGCTACACCTTC
cdr3_aa: CASSQVRSQNGGYTF
d_call: NA
j_call: TRBJ1-2
v_call: TRBV3-1
clone_size: many

cdr3_nt: TGTGCCAGCAGCCGATTGACCGGGGGGGGCCCTCTTGCGGGAAGGGTAAATGAGCAGTTCTTC
cdr3_aa: CASSRLTGGGPLAGRVNEQFF
d_call: TRBD2
j_call: TRBJ2-1
v_call: TRBV14
clone_size: NA

cdr3_nt: TGTGCCAGCAGAATCGGACAGCTCTATGGCTACACCTTC
cdr3_aa: CASRIGQLYGYTF
d_call: NA
j_call: TRBJ1-2
v_call: TRBV19
clone_size: NA

cdr3_nt: TGCAGTGCTCAGGGGGCGCGGTACGAGCAGTACTTC
cdr3_aa: CSAQGARYEQYF
d_call: TRBD1
j_call: TRBJ2-7
v_call: TRBV20-1
clone_size: many

cdr3_nt: TGTGCCAGCAGCCCGAGGGGTCCTCGGGAGACCCAGTACTTC
cdr3_aa: CASSPRGPRETQYF
d_call: NA
j_call: TRBJ2-5
v_call: TRBV7-9
clone_size: many

cdr3_nt: TGTGCCAGCTCACCACGAGGGCTAGCGGGAGAGGGCACAGATACGCAGTATTTT
cdr3_aa: CASSPRGLAGEGTDTQYF
d_call: TRBD2
j_call: TRBJ2-3
v_call: TRBV18
clone_size: few

cdr3_nt: TGTGCCAGCAGCTCCTCCCAGGGGGAAGGCTACACCTTC
cdr3_aa: CASSSSQGEGYTF
d_call: TRBD1
j_call: TRBJ1-2
v_call: TRBV7-9
clone_size: many

cdr3_nt: TGTGCCAGCAGTTTTTTAGGACAGGCTAATGAAAAACTGTTTTTT
cdr3_aa: CASSFLGQANEKLFF
d_call: TRBD1
j_call: TRBJ1-4
v_call: TRBV28
clone_size: NA

cdr3_nt: TGTGCCAGCAATACCGAGGCTAGCGGGGGAAAAGATACGCAGTATTTT
cdr3_aa: CASNTEASGGKDTQYF
d_call: TRBD2
j_call: TRBJ2-3
v_call: TRBV7-2
clone_size: many

cdr3_nt: TGTGCCAGCAGCAACCTGAATATCAGGCCGAACTCGGGGGCCAACGTCCTGACTTTC
cdr3_aa: CASSNLNIRPNSGANVLTF
d_call: NA
j_call: TRBJ2-6
v_call: TRBV7-9
clone_size: many

cdr3_nt: TGTGCCAGCAGCGAGCAAAACATTCAGTACTTC
cdr3_aa: CASSEQNIQYF
d_call: NA
j_call: TRBJ2-4
v_call: TRBV12-3/TRBV12-4
clone_size: many

cdr3_nt: TGCAGTGCTAGGGGGTGGGCGGGGTTTAGCGATGAGCAGTTCTTC
cdr3_aa: CSARGWAGFSDEQFF
d_call: NA
j_call: TRBJ2-1
v_call: TRBV20-1
clone_size: many

cdr3_nt: TGTGCCAGTAGTATTTTGGGGGCCAGTGGCTACACCTTC
cdr3_aa: CASSILGASGYTF
d_call: NA
j_call: TRBJ1-2
v_call: TRBV19
clone_size: many

cdr3_nt: TGCAGTGTCAGATCCAGGATGAACACTGAAGCTTTCTTT
cdr3_aa: CSVRSRMNTEAFF
d_call: NA
j_call: TRBJ1-1
v_call: TRBV20-1
clone_size: many

cdr3_nt: TGCAGTGCTAGAGATCCTAGCGGGGCCTACGAGCAGTACTTC
cdr3_aa: CSARDPSGAYEQYF
d_call: TRBD2
j_call: TRBJ2-7
v_call: TRBV20-1
clone_size: many